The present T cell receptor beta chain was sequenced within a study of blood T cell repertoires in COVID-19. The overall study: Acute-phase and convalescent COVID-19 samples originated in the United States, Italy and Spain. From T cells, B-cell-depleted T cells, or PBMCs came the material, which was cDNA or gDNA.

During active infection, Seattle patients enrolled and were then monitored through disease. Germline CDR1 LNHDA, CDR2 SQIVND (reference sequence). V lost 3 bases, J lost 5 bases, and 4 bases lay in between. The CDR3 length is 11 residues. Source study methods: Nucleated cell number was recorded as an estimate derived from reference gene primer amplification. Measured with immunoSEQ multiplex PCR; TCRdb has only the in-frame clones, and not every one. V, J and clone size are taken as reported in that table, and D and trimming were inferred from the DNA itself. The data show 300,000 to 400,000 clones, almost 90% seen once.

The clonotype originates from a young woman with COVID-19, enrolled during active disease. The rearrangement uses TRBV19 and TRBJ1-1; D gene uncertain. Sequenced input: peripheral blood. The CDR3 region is CASSMYTEAFF. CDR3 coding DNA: TGTGCCAGTAGTATGTATACTGAAGCTTTCTTT. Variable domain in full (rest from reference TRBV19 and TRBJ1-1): DGGITQSPKYLFRKEGQNVTLSCEQNLNHDAMYWYRQDPGQGLRLIYYSQIVNDFQKGDIAEGYSVSREKKESFPLTVTSAQKNPTAFYLCASSMYTEAFFGQGTRLTVV.